The 11 T cell receptor beta chains below all came from one sample that was sequenced in a study of technical replicates of blood from a few donors. The data were produced by immunoSEQ multiplex PCR, yet TCRdb's version contains in-frame clones alone and is incomplete. This sample yields tens of thousands of clones, of which 95% are seen a single time; about 0.25% belongs to the top ten. Material: T cells isolated from PBMCs. The receptors originated from a human donor in good health.

The CDR3 sequence is CASSDTGTGTEKLFF. The CDR3 DNA is TGTGCCAGCAGTGACACCGGGACAGGGACTGAAAAACTGTTTTTT. This chain joins TRBV6-1 and TRBJ1-4; 9 nucleotides agree with TRBD1. The CDR3 sequence is 15 residues long. Trimming cost V 3 bases and J 7 bases; bases outside gene matches: 6. Germline V gene sequence: CDR1 MNHNS, CDR2 SASEGT.

This clone was counted a few times. The V call is TRBV18, the J call TRBJ1-1; no clear D. The ends were cut back, 6 bases at V and 3 bases at J, with 11 bases in the middle. The CDR3 loop spans 13 amino acids. Germline assignment: CDR1 KGHSH and CDR2 LQKENI. The CDR3 loop reads CASSPSRDTEAFF. CDR3 sequence (DNA): TGTGCCAGCTCCCCCTCTCGGGACACTGAAGCTTTCTTT.

This chain joins TRBV27 and TRBJ2-1; 11 bases are shared with TRBD2. CDR1 and CDR2 (germline): MNHEY, SMNVEV (reference sequence). The CDR3 is made up of 17 amino acids. The trim removed 4 bases at V and 4 bases at J, leaving 9 bases unmatched. CDR3 in amino acids: CASSSPTSGSPYNEQFF. For the CDR3, the DNA is TGTGCCAGCAGTTCCCCAACTAGCGGGAGCCCTTACAATGAGCAGTTCTTC.

The gene calls are TRBV5-1 and TRBJ2-2, with 7 positions matching TRBD1. Germline V gene data show CDR1 as SGHRS and CDR2 as YFSETQ. The CDR3 extends over 16 amino acids. J gave up 2 bases and V 3 bases, and 7 bases lay outside the gene matches. The CDR3 spells CASSSSGTVNTGELFF. Written as DNA, the CDR3 is TGCGCCAGCAGCTCGTCCGGGACAGTAAACACCGGGGAGCTGTTTTTT.

The chain recombines TRBV5-1 with TRBJ2-5; a possible D gene is TRBD1 (6 bases). Germline values: CDR1 SGHRS, CDR2 YFSETQ. The CDR3 has 13 amino acids. The ends were cut back, 6 bases at V and 5 bases at J, with 14 bases in the middle. The CDR3 reads CASNLQRGETQYF. CDR3 nucleotide sequence: TGCGCCAGCAATTTACAAAGGGGGGAGACCCAGTACTTC.

V usage is TRBV27 and J usage is TRBJ1-5, with D possibly being TRBD1 (6 bases). This CDR3 is built from 14 residues. With 3 bases removed from V and 3 bases from J, the gap between germline ends came to 9 bases. Germline loops: CDR1 MNHEY, CDR2 SMNVEV (reference sequence). The CDR3 DNA sequence: TGTGCCAGCAGTTTGAGGGACAACAATCAGCCCCAGCATTTT. This gives the protein CASSLRDNNQPQHF.

This rearrangement joins TRBV9 to TRBJ2-1; 7 bases align to TRBD1. The CDR3 runs to 15 residues. V gave up 4 bases and J gave up 3 bases; unmatched junction bases: 7. The V gene's germline CDR1 is SGDLS and CDR2 YYNGEE. Here the CDR3 DNA reads TGTGCCAGCAGCCCAGAACAGGGGTTCTACAATGAGCAGTTCTTC. It encodes CASSPEQGFYNEQFF.

V usage is TRBV7-2 and J usage is TRBJ2-1, with TRBD1 matching 10 bases. Germline V gene lookup returns CDR1 SGHTA and CDR2 FQGNSA. Unmatched junction bases numbered 6, after V lost 5 bases and J lost 2 bases. This CDR3 is built from 16 residues. The CDR3, as DNA: TGTGCCAGCAGCACGCGGACAGGGGGAACCTACAATGAGCAGTTCTTC. Amino acids: CASSTRTGGTYNEQFF.

The rearrangement joins TRBV19 to TRBJ1-3; D gene uncertain. Trimming pared 5 bases from V and 1 base from J, leaving 9 bases between. Germline loops: CDR1 LNHDA, CDR2 SQIVND (reference sequence). The CDR3 contains 14 residues. The CDR3 coding sequence is TGTGCCAGTAGTTCCCCGGGATCTGGAAACACCATATATTTT. This gives the protein CASSSPGSGNTIYF.

This sequence joins TRBV7-6 and TRBJ2-2; D is ambiguous. Per the germline V gene, CDR1 is SGHVS and CDR2 is FNYEAQ. This CDR3 spans 12 amino acids. V lost 3 bases to trimming and J lost 8 bases, with 7 bases between them. The CDR3 nucleotides read TGTGCCAGCAGCTTTGAGGTGGGGGAGCTGTTTTTT. Translated, it gives CASSFEVGELFF.

V is TRBV18 and J is TRBJ2-7; 7 positions match TRBD1. The J segment lost 7 bases and the V segment lost 2 bases, leaving 5 bases of the junction unmatched. Germline assignment: CDR1 KGHSH and CDR2 LQKENI. This CDR3 is 13 amino acids long. CDR3 DNA: TGTGCCAGCTCACCAGGGACAGCAAGGGAGCAGTACTTC. Translated, it gives CASSPGTAREQYF. The entire variable domain, with the rest obtained from reference TRBV18 and TRBJ2-7, is as follows: NAGVMQNPRHLVRRRGQEARLRCSPMKGHSHVYWYRQLPEEGLKFMVYLQKENIIDESGMPKERFSAEFPKEGPSILRIQQVVRGDSAAYFCASSPGTAREQYFGPGTRLTVT.